The 20 T cell receptor beta chains in this list originate from one sample, sequenced in a study of shared clonotypes between healthy human individuals (TCRdb year 2020). Receptor libraries were prepared by the immunoSEQ multiplex PCR assay. The table was pulled from immuneACCESS by TCRdb, which kept in-frame rearrangements only. Such tables lose some clones; where checked, under half of the loss comes from unresolved V genes, and the rest has no known cause. The sample data list roughly 2.1 million clones, and roughly 91% of these were observed just once. Under 2% of the sample comes from the top ten. For the CD8 naive samples, CD45RO-negative cells were positively selected for CCR7, yielding a CD45RA+CCR7+ population from which TemRA cells were excluded. The material sequenced was naive CD8+ T cells from PBMCs. This specimen's cell subset or site label, interpreted: CD45RA+CCR7+. The receptors originated from a young man in good health. Some clones in this sample may be carry-over from other donors' samples.

The rearrangement uses TRBV2 and TRBJ2-1; D is perhaps TRBD2 (6 bases). Germline V gene sequence: CDR1 SNHLY, CDR2 FYNNEI. The V end lost 6 bases, the J end lost 0 bases, and 12 bases lay between the germline ends. This CDR3 spans 15 amino acids. In DNA, the CDR3 is TGTGCCAGCAGGCCGGGACTTAGCTCCTACAATGAGCAGTTCTTC. It is translated as CASRPGLSSYNEQFF.

The rearrangement joins TRBV28 to TRBJ2-5, with 9 bases identical to TRBD1. Germline CDR1 is MDHEN and CDR2 is SYDVKM. V was pared by 6 bases and J by 5 bases, with 7 bases of the junction left unmatched. This CDR3 spans 14 amino acids. CDR3 amino acids: CASRPGTGRETQYF. The CDR3 DNA reads TGTGCCAGCAGGCCCGGGACAGGGAGGGAGACCCAGTACTTC.

The V call is TRBV4-3, the J call TRBJ1-5; a weak D match, TRBD1 (5 bases). The V gene lost 0 bases and the J gene lost 6 bases, with 18 bases spanning the gap. Germline CDR1 and CDR2: LGHNA and YSLEER. The CDR3 is 17 amino acids. The CDR3 here is CASSQDPWGGRGQPQHF. The CDR3 nucleotides read TGCGCCAGCAGCCAAGATCCGTGGGGGGGTAGAGGTCAGCCCCAGCATTTT.

The genes are TRBV28 and TRBJ2-7; D is ambiguous. Trimming removed 6 bases at V and 1 base at J, with 16 bases between. The CDR3 length is 15 residues. Germline values: CDR1 MDHEN, CDR2 SYDVKM. In DNA, the CDR3 is TGTGCCAGCAGCCCCGGGCGGTCGTTATCCTACGAGCAGTACTTC. Translating gives CASSPGRSLSYEQYF.

V usage is TRBV5-4 and J usage is TRBJ1-2; a possible D gene is TRBD1 (5 bases). The V end lost 0 bases, the J end lost 0 bases, and 12 bases lay between the germline ends. The V gene's germline CDR1 is SGHNT and CDR2 YYREEE (reference sequence). The CDR3 totals 16 residues. CDR3 coding DNA: TGTGCCAGCAGCTTGGTACCCCGAGGGGCTAACTATGGCTACACCTTC. Protein sequence: CASSLVPRGANYGYTF. The variable domain in full, completed from reference TRBV5-4 and TRBJ1-2, reads ETGVTQSPTHLIKTRGQQVTLRCSSQSGHNTVSWYQQALGQGPQFIFQYYREEENGRGNFPPRFSGLQFPNYSSELNVNALELDDSALYLCASSLVPRGANYGYTFGSGTRLTVV.

Turning to this clone: At the DNA level, this CDR3 is encoded by other sequences in the same sample as well. The chain joins TRBV6-5 to TRBJ1-5; 7 nucleotides line up with TRBD1. The V segment lost 5 bases and the J segment 1 base; nucleotides outside the gene matches: 5. The CDR3 has 15 amino acids. Germline assignment: CDR1 MNHEY and CDR2 SVGAGI. CDR3 protein: CASSPGTVSNQPQHF. CDR3 bases: TGTGCCAGCAGTCCCGGGACAGTAAGCAATCAGCCCCAGCATTTT.

This chain links TRBV5-6 with TRBJ1-3, with D uncertain. Trimming took off 7 bases at V and 0 bases at J, with 5 bases between the two ends. The CDR3 totals 12 residues. The germline gives CDR1 SGHDT, CDR2 YYEEEE. The CDR3 nucleotides read TGTGCCAGCGGCCGCTCTGGAAACACCATATATTTT. This sequence encodes CASGRSGNTIYF.

V and J are TRBV5-6 and TRBJ2-7; a weak D match, TRBD2 (5 bases). Germline V gene data show CDR1 as SGHDT and CDR2 as YYEEEE. V lost 6 bases and J lost 6, with 16 bases in between. The CDR3 is made up of 13 amino acids. DNA of the CDR3: TGTGCCAGCACTCCTGGACTGGGCCGCGAGCAGTACTTC. This codes for CASTPGLGREQYF.

V is TRBV28 and J is TRBJ2-2; 7 bases map to TRBD1. The CDR3 has 16 residues. J gave up 6 bases and V 2 bases, and 9 bases lay outside the gene matches. Germline V gene sequence: CDR1 MDHEN, CDR2 SYDVKM. CDR3 sequence: CASSLTGQVVPGELFF. As DNA, the CDR3 is TGTGCCAGCAGTTTAACCGGACAGGTAGTCCCCGGGGAGCTGTTTTTT.

As DNA, the CDR3 is TGTGCCAGCAGCCCAGTGGCTAGCGGCCAAGAGACCCAGTACTTC. Encoded protein: CASSPVASGQETQYF. The chain employs TRBV13 and TRBJ2-5; 7 bases agree with TRBD2. With V trimmed by 5 bases and J by 1 base, 7 bases remained unmatched. CDR1 and CDR2 (germline): PRHDT, FYEKMQ (reference sequence). This CDR3 spans 15 amino acids.

The rearrangement joins TRBV2 to TRBJ2-1; TRBD2 aligns across 8 bases. The CDR3 is 14 amino acids. Germline CDR1 is SNHLY and CDR2 is FYNNEI. V lost 11 bases and J lost 6; bases outside the gene matches: 12. As DNA, the CDR3 is TGTGCCGGGCGGCCGGGCGGGAGGCTCAATGAGCAGTTCTTC. Its protein is CAGRPGGRLNEQFF.

The chain recombines TRBV19 with TRBJ1-4; unclear D gene. Germline CDR1 LNHDA, CDR2 SQIVND (reference sequence). This CDR3 contains 14 residues. V was pared by 5 bases and J by 8 bases, with 15 bases between. CDR3: CASSPRLPNEKLFF. CDR3 nucleotides: TGTGCCAGTAGTCCACGATTACCGAACGAAAAACTGTTTTTT.

The chain is built from TRBV14 and TRBJ2-7; D may correspond to TRBD1 or TRBD2 (5 bases each). The germline CDR1 and CDR2 sequences are SGHDN and FVKESK. V lost 6 bases and J 4 bases, leaving 13 bases between the germline ends. This CDR3 has 13 amino acids. The CDR3 coding sequence is TGTGCCAGCAGTGGGGGTGCCCCATACGAGCAGTACTTC. This sequence encodes CASSGGAPYEQYF.

This chain joins TRBV10-1 and TRBJ1-1; TRBD1 agrees at 7 bases. The CDR3 has 12 amino acids. Looked up from germline, CDR1 is WNHNN and CDR2 is SYGVQD (reference sequence). The V and J ends lost 8 bases and 2 bases, in that order; junction bases with no gene match: 2. The CDR3 DNA is TGCGCCAGCTGGACAGGCAACACTGAAGCTTTCTTT. It translates to CASWTGNTEAFF.

The chain has TRBV5-6 and TRBJ2-7; TRBD2 matches at 8 bases. This CDR3 has 14 amino acids. Germline CDR1 reads SGHDT; CDR2 reads YYEEEE. V lost 4 bases to trimming and J lost 3 bases; unmatched junction nucleotides: 6. This chain's CDR3 is CASSPIAGNYEQYF. The CDR3 DNA is TGTGCCAGCAGCCCGATAGCGGGGAACTACGAGCAGTACTTC.

This chain connects TRBV29-1 to TRBJ2-7, with TRBD2 matching 8 bases. The CDR3 totals 13 residues. CDR1 is SQVTM, CDR2 ANQGSEA, per germline. The V segment lost 4 bases and the J segment 4 bases; nucleotides outside the gene matches: 6. The CDR3 sequence is CSVASGSRYEQYF. CDR3 DNA: TGCAGCGTTGCAAGCGGGAGTAGGTACGAGCAGTACTTC.

The J gene is TRBJ2-1, the V gene TRBV2; 7 nucleotides line up with TRBD2. The CDR3 totals 14 residues. Germline trimming cut 2 bases from V and 6 bases from J; bases unmatched to any gene: 4. CDR1 is SNHLY and CDR2 is FYNNEI in the germline V gene. The CDR3 DNA reads TGTGCCAGCAGTGAAAGCGGGATGGTCAATGAGCAGTTCTTC. This encodes CASSESGMVNEQFF. Drawing the rest from reference TRBV2 and TRBJ2-1, the complete variable domain is EPEVTQTPSHQVTQMGQEVILRCVPISNHLYFYWYRQILGQKVEFLVSFYNNEISEKSEIFDDQFSVERPDGSNFTLKIRSTKLEDSAMYFCASSESGMVNEQFFGPGTRLTVL.

This sequence joins TRBV29-1 and TRBJ2-1; a weak D match, TRBD2 (5 bases). V lost 3 bases, J lost 8 bases, and 14 bases lay in between. This CDR3 has 13 residues. Germline assignment: CDR1 SQVTM and CDR2 ANQGSEA. The CDR3 protein is CSVDVAIVYEQFF. Here the CDR3 DNA reads TGCAGCGTTGATGTAGCGATAGTGTATGAGCAGTTCTTC.

V usage is TRBV9 and J usage is TRBJ2-7, with 9 bases identical to TRBD1. CDR1 and CDR2 (germline): SGDLS, YYNGEE. After removal of 4 bases from V and 1 base from J, the junction contained 6 bases not matched to a gene. The CDR3 spans 15 residues. CDR3 amino acids: CASSQAGQGSYEQYF. The CDR3 region has the DNA TGTGCCAGCAGCCAGGCGGGACAGGGTTCCTACGAGCAGTACTTC.

The chain uses TRBV5-5 and TRBJ1-5, with TRBD1 as a possible D gene (6 bases). The CDR3 spans 16 residues. Germline V gives CDR1 SGHKS, CDR2 YYEKEE (reference sequence). The V end lost 0 bases, the J end lost 3 bases, and 13 bases lay between the germline ends. This chain's CDR3 is CASSLEGGQLNQPQHF. The CDR3 bases are TGTGCCAGCAGCTTGGAAGGTGGACAGCTCAATCAGCCCCAGCATTTT.